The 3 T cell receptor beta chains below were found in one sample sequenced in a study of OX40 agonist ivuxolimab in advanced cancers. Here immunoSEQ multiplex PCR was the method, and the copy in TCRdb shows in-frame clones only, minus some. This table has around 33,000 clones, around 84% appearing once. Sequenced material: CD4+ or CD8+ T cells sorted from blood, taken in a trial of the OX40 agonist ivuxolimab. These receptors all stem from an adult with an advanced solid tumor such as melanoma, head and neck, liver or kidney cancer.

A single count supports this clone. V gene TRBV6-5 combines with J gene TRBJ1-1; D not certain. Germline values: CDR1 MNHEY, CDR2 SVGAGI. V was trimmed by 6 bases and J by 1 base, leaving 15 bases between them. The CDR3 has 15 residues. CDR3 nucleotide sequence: TGTGCCAGCAGCCGAAAACCCCTACAGAACACTGAAGCTTTCTTT. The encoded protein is CASSRKPLQNTEAFF.

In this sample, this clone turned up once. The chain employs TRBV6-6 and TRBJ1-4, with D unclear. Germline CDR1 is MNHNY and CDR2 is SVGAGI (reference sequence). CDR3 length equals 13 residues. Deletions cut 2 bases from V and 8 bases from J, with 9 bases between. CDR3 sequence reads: CASSYRGGEKLFF. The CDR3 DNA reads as TGTGCCAGCAGTTACCGGGGTGGCGAAAAACTGTTTTTT.

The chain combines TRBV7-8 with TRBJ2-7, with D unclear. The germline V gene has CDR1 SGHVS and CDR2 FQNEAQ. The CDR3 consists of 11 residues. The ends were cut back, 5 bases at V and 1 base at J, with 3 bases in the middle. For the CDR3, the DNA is TGTGCCAGCAGCGAGTCCTACGAGCAGTACTTC. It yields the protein CASSESYEQYF. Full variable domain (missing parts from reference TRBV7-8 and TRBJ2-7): GAGVSQSPRYKVAKRGQDVALRCDPISGHVSLFWYQQALGQGPEFLTYFQNEAQLDKSGLPSDRFFAERPEGSVSTLKIQRTQQEDSAVYLCASSESYEQYFGPGTRLTVT.